These T cell receptor beta chains were read from a single sample in a study of naive and memory T cell subsets. TCRdb re-called the UMI-ligation and nested PCR reads through MiXCR, storing one row per CDR3 protein. The repertoire holds about 37,000 distinct CDR3 sequences, with approximately 10% as singletons. The source material was skin, sampled from a tuberculin skin test site. These receptors were obtained from an adult in good health. Each CDR3 is given with its conserved first and last residue. The D gene is left open where the match is weak. Expanded clones are given a class, and other clones once, few, many or no size at all.

v_call	d_call	clone_size	j_call	cdr3_aa	cdr3_nt
TRBV2	-	-	TRBJ1-6	CASRRGMLDSPLHF	TGTGCCAGCAGGCGGGGAATGTTGGATTCACCCCTCCACTTT
TRBV14	-	few	TRBJ1-2	CASSQEVLTGSYGYTF	TGTGCCAGCAGCCAAGAAGTCTTGACGGGAAGCTATGGCTACACCTTC
TRBV28	-	-	TRBJ2-1	CASSSRQSAYNEQFF	TGTGCCAGCAGTTCAAGACAGTCAGCCTACAATGAGCAGTTCTTC
TRBV2	-	few	TRBJ1-5	CASTQREGERNQPQHF	TGTGCCAGCACCCAGCGGGAAGGAGAACGCAATCAGCCCCAGCATTTT
TRBV7-2	-	few	TRBJ2-7	CASSLVPPPSREGEQYF	TGTGCCAGCAGCTTAGTCCCTCCGCCCTCCCGCGAGGGCGAGCAGTACTTC
TRBV7-7	-	medium-sized	TRBJ1-3	CASSLAPPGATSGNTIYF	TGTGCTAGCAGCTTAGCCCCCCCGGGGGCGACTTCTGGAAACACCATATATTTT
TRBV10-3	-	few	TRBJ1-2	CAISESGQNFYGYTF	TGTGCCATCAGTGAGTCTGGACAAAATTTCTATGGCTACACCTTC
TRBV6-5	-	many	TRBJ2-6	CASKVRSSGANVLTF	TGTGCCAGCAAGGTCCGGAGCTCTGGGGCCAACGTCCTGACTTTC
TRBV27	TRBD1	few	TRBJ2-5	CASSKAGTALWETQYF	TGTGCCAGCAGTAAAGCCGGGACAGCCCTCTGGGAGACCCAGTACTTC
TRBV5-1	-	-	TRBJ1-2	CASSLEGGFGYTF	TGCGCCAGCAGCTTGGAAGGGGGTTTTGGCTACACCTTC
TRBV5-6	-	few	TRBJ1-5	CASSRLAMLGNQPQHF	TGTGCCAGCAGCCGTCTGGCGATGTTGGGCAATCAGCCCCAGCATTTT
TRBV6-1	TRBD2	many	TRBJ2-1	CASRGGTSGHNEQFF	TGTGCCAGCAGGGGTGGGACTAGCGGTCACAATGAGCAGTTCTTC
TRBV12-3/TRBV12-4	-	many	TRBJ2-7	CASSYGGTYEQYF	TGTGCCAGCAGTTATGGTGGGACCTACGAGCAGTACTTC
TRBV20-1	-	-	TRBJ2-7	CSASIPRGGSYEQYF	TGCAGTGCTAGCATACCACGGGGCGGTTCCTACGAGCAGTACTTC
TRBV20-1	-	many	TRBJ1-2	CSARRGVQANYGYTF	TGCAGTGCTAGGCGAGGAGTCCAAGCTAACTATGGCTACACCTTC
TRBV5-1	-	few	TRBJ1-4	CASSETANEKLFF	TGCGCCAGCAGCGAGACAGCTAATGAAAAACTGTTTTTT
TRBV29-1	-	many	TRBJ2-5	CSVGVSGGSQETQYF	TGCAGCGTTGGAGTTAGCGGAGGATCCCAAGAGACCCAGTACTTC
TRBV28	-	-	TRBJ2-3	CASSLWSTGRADTQYF	TGTGCCAGCAGTTTATGGTCGACAGGGAGGGCAGATACGCAGTATTTT
TRBV6-5	TRBD1	few	TRBJ1-2	CASRSGTGVGHGYTF	TGTGCCAGCAGGTCCGGGACAGGGGTGGGCCATGGCTACACCTTC
TRBV12-3/TRBV12-4	-	many	TRBJ1-4	CASRDLGGTNEKLFF	TGTGCCAGCAGAGATTTAGGAGGAACTAATGAAAAACTGTTTTTT
TRBV7-8	-	many	TRBJ1-5	CASSLVADPNQPQHF	TGTGCCAGCAGCTTAGTTGCAGACCCCAATCAGCCCCAGCATTTT
TRBV28	TRBD2	few	TRBJ2-7	CASHSHGRGRSYEQYF	TGTGCCAGCCACAGTCACGGGAGGGGCAGATCCTACGAGCAGTACTTC
TRBV28	TRBD1	-	TRBJ1-1	CASSGQDRGRVGDTEAFF	TGTGCCAGCAGCGGACAAGACAGGGGGCGGGTCGGGGACACTGAAGCTTTCTTT
TRBV20-1	-	many	TRBJ1-2	CSARDRPAHGYTF	TGCAGTGCTAGAGATCGGCCAGCTCATGGCTACACCTTC
TRBV5-1	-	many	TRBJ1-1	CASSLEGDGTEAFF	TGCGCCAGCAGCTTGGAGGGAGACGGGACTGAAGCTTTCTTT
TRBV19	TRBD1	-	TRBJ2-7	CASRGTGRISYEQYF	TGTGCCAGTCGGGGGACAGGGCGCATCTCCTACGAGCAGTACTTC
TRBV19	TRBD1	many	TRBJ2-7	CASSSSRSTGTYEQYF	TGTGCCAGTAGTAGTTCCCGGTCGACAGGGACGTACGAGCAGTACTTC
TRBV6-6	-	many	TRBJ1-6	CASLRSATRNSPLHF	TGTGCCAGCTTACGGTCGGCAACCCGAAATTCACCCCTCCACTTT
TRBV7-8	TRBD1	few	TRBJ2-2	CASSGDRATGELFF	TGTGCCAGCAGCGGGGACAGGGCGACCGGGGAGCTGTTTTTT
TRBV19	-	-	TRBJ2-7	CASSIGNEQYF	TGTGCCAGTAGTATTGGCAACGAGCAGTACTTC
TRBV6-5	TRBD2	-	TRBJ2-7	CASSYQTSGSYPKRYEQYF	TGTGCCAGCAGTTACCAGACTAGCGGGTCCTACCCCAAGCGCTACGAGCAGTACTTC
TRBV11-1	-	many	TRBJ1-1	CASSLAGSKEAFF	TGTGCCAGCAGCTTAGCGGGCAGTAAGGAAGCTTTCTTT
TRBV7-9	TRBD1	-	TRBJ2-3	CASSFTGGNTDTQYF	TGTGCCAGCAGCTTCACAGGGGGTAACACAGATACGCAGTATTTT
TRBV29-1	TRBD2	-	TRBJ2-7	CSVEAGGGGEQYF	TGCAGCGTTGAGGCGGGAGGAGGGGGGGAGCAGTACTTC
TRBV11-3	-	-	TRBJ2-7	CASSFSGKVYEQYF	TGTGCCAGCAGCTTTTCAGGGAAAGTCTACGAGCAGTACTTC
TRBV27	-	-	TRBJ1-5	CASSPPDGHNQPQHF	TGTGCCAGCAGTCCTCCCGACGGCCACAATCAGCCCCAGCATTTT
TRBV18	TRBD1	-	TRBJ1-3	CASSPGQAGSGNTIYF	TGTGCCAGCTCACCGGGACAGGCAGGGTCTGGAAACACCATATATTTT
TRBV6-1	-	many	TRBJ1-5	CASSQQGGGNQPQHF	TGTGCCAGCAGTCAACAGGGAGGGGGCAATCAGCCCCAGCATTTT
TRBV21-1	-	-	TRBJ1-1	CASSPRPRNTEAFF	TGTGCCAGCAGCCCTCGTCCGCGGAATACAGAAGCTTTCTTT
TRBV28	-	many	TRBJ1-2	CATQLTAFYGYTF	TGTGCCACCCAACTGACAGCCTTCTATGGCTACACCTTC
TRBV28	TRBD1	-	TRBJ1-6	CASQTTGSLYNSPLHF	TGTGCCAGCCAGACGACAGGGAGTCTTTACAATTCACCCCTCCACTTT
TRBV20-1	TRBD1	medium-sized	TRBJ2-1	CSAPGTGYNEQFF	TGCAGTGCTCCTGGGACAGGTTACAATGAGCAGTTCTTC
TRBV7-2	TRBD2	many	TRBJ2-1	CASSKYGGWNEQFF	TGTGCCAGCAGCAAATACGGGGGGTGGAATGAGCAGTTCTTC
TRBV16	-	few	TRBJ1-2	CASSQSGGQGEGYTF	TGTGCCAGCAGCCAATCGGGGGGACAAGGAGAGGGCTACACCTTC
TRBV12-5	-	-	TRBJ1-2	CASGRDRLYGYTF	TGTGCTAGTGGCCGCGACAGGCTCTATGGCTACACCTTC
TRBV29-1	-	many	TRBJ2-3	CSVVSGTQCVLAQYF	TGCAGCGTTGTATCAGGGACTCAGTGCGTGTTGGCGCAGTATTTT
TRBV24-1	-	many	TRBJ2-3	CATSEMGTDTQYF	TGTGCCACCAGTGAAATGGGCACAGATACGCAGTATTTT
TRBV20-1	TRBD1	many	TRBJ2-1	CSAQLPIGQGPRNEQFF	TGCAGTGCTCAACTCCCGATCGGACAGGGGCCGAGGAATGAGCAGTTCTTC
TRBV12-3/TRBV12-4	-	-	TRBJ1-3	CASNLAPNTIYF	TGTGCCAGCAACCTTGCCCCTAACACCATATATTTT
TRBV7-8	-	many	TRBJ2-7	CASSLAPTSSVYEQYF	TGTGCCAGCAGCTTAGCGCCCACTAGCAGCGTATACGAGCAGTACTTC
TRBV29-1	-	many	TRBJ1-2	CSVEAAGYGYTF	TGCAGCGTTGAAGCGGCGGGGTATGGCTACACCTTC
TRBV27	TRBD1	many	TRBJ2-7	CASSPGTGEYEQYF	TGTGCCAGCAGCCCCGGGACAGGGGAATACGAGCAGTACTTC
TRBV5-6	-	many	TRBJ1-4	CASSLDRRSNEKLFF	TGTGCCAGCAGCTTGGATAGGCGTTCTAATGAAAAACTGTTTTTT
TRBV28	-	many	TRBJ2-7	CASSLSPDEWGYEQYF	TGTGCCAGCAGTTTATCCCCGGATGAGTGGGGCTACGAGCAGTACTTC
TRBV3-1	-	-	TRBJ1-1	CASSPASRNTEAFF	TGTGCCAGCAGCCCAGCGTCAAGGAACACTGAAGCTTTCTTT
TRBV6-5	-	-	TRBJ1-5	CASSWRDNQPQHF	TGTGCCAGCTCCTGGAGGGACAATCAGCCCCAGCATTTT